The TCR beta chain under discussion was sequenced for a study of T cells in Graves' hyperthyroidism and ophthalmopathy. What was amplified from RNA transcripts were TCR beta CDR3 regions. The HTBI set primed first-round TCR CDR3 RT-PCR. TCRdb called the multiplex PCR reads again in MiXCR, with one record for every CDR3 protein. The sample consists of 600,000 or so distinct CDR3 sequences, around 15% of them appearing once. This clonotype came up many times. The antigen remains unidentified. This CDR3 region has 12 residues. Germline assignment: CDR1 GTSNPN and CDR2 SVGIG (reference sequence). With 3 bases removed from V and 3 bases from J, the gap between germline ends came to 6 bases. Study-level results: Prediction of ophthalmopathy progression came a median around 6.1 months pre-onset. Ophthalmopathy could be told apart from stable hyperthyroidism with a 13 V-J model.

No progression to ophthalmopathy during 18 months of follow-up defined stable disease. Criteria for exclusion of patients were uncontrolled infection, other autoimmune disease, pregnancy or lactation. This chain connects TRBV30 to TRBJ1-5; D unclear. The specimen sequenced was blood. The receptor's source is a woman aged 30 to 39 with Graves' hyperthyroidism. The CDR3 protein is CAWRQNNQPQHF. DNA for the CDR3: TGTGCCTGGAGACAAAACAATCAGCCCCAGCATTTT.